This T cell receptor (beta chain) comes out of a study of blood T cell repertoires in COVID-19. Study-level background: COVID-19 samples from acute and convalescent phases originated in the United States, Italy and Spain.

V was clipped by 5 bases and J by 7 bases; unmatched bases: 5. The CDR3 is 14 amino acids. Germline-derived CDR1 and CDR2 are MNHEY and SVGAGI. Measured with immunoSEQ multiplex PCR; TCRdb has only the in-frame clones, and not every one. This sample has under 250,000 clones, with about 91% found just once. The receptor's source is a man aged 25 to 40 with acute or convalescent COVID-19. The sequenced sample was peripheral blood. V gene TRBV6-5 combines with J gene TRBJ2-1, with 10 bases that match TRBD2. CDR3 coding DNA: TGTGCCAGCAGTCTAGCGGGGGTCGCGAATGAGCAGTTCTTC. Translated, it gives CASSLAGVANEQFF.